Here is one T cell receptor (beta chain) with its context. What it binds is not known. This sample is part of a study of cytomegalovirus exposure and HLA in healthy donors. Findings and limits, study-wide: The TCR clusters that emerged in the first cohort tended, a later analysis found, to co-occur in the approximately 130 validation repertoires. While the bulk of TCR sequences proved rare, some public TCRs turned up in many donors. There were about 160 TCR beta chains listed as cytomegalovirus-associated.

Some clones are missing from TCRdb's copy, which holds only in-frame ones; the method was immunoSEQ multiplex PCR. The table shows 220,000 or so clones, with around 86% occurring only once. Sample: PBMCs. This TCR was recovered from a woman younger than 35 in good health and CMV-seropositive.

The CDR3, as DNA: TGTGCCAGCACCCACCTAGGAGGGAGGAACAATGAGCAGTTCTTC. Amino acids: CASTHLGGRNNEQFF. The rearrangement joins TRBV27 to TRBJ2-1; possibly TRBD2 for D (6 bases). The CDR3 length is 15 residues. Germline V gene sequence: CDR1 MNHEY, CDR2 SMNVEV (reference sequence). Trimming pared 7 bases from V and 5 bases from J, leaving 18 bases between.